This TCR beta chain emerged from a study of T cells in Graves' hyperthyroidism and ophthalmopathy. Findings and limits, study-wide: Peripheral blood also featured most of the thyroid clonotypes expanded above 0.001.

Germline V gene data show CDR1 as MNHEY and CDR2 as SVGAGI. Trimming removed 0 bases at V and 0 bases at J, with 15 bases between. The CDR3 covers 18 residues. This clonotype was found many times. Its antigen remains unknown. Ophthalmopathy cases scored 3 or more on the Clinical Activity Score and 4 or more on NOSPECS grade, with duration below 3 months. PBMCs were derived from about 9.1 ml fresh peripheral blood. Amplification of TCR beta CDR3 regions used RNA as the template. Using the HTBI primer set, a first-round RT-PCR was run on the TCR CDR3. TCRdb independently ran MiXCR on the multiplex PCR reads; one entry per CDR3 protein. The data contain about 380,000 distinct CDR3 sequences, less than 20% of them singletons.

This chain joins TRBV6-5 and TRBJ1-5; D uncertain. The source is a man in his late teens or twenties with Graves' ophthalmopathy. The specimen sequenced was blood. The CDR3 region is CASSYSSRVLYSNQPQHF. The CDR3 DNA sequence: TGTGCCAGCAGTTACTCGTCCAGAGTGTTGTATAGCAATCAGCCCCAGCATTTT.